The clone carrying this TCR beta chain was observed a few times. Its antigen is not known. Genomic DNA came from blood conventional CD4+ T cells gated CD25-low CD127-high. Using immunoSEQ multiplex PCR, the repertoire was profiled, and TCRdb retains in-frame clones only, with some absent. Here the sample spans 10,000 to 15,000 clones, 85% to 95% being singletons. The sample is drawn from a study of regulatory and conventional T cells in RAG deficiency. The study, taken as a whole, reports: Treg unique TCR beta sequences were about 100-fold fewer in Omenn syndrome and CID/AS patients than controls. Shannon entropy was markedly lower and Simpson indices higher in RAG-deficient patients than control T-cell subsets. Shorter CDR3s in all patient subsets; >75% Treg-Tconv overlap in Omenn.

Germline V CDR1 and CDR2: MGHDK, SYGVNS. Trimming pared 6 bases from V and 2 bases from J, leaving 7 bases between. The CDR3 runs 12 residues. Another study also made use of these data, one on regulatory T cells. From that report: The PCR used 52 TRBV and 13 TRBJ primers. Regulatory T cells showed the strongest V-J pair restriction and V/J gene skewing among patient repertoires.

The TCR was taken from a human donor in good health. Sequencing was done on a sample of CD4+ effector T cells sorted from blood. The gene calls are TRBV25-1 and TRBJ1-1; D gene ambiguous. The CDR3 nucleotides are TGTGCCAGCAGACTAGGTAACACTGAAGCTTTCTTT. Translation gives CASRLGNTEAFF.